This TCR beta chain was sequenced during a study of cytomegalovirus exposure and HLA in healthy donors. Regarding the study as a whole: Across all donors, roughly uniform sequencing depth was an assumption of the presence/absence analyses. Researchers reportedly found TCR beta sequences accurately predicted most subjects' HLA-A and HLA-B alleles.

Notes on this clone: The antigen remains undetermined. The junction and the germline gene differ at one end; a read error may be behind it.

Germline V gene lookup returns CDR1 LNHDA and CDR2 SQIVND (reference sequence). The length of the CDR3 is 10 residues. Primers: 60 Vbeta forward and 13 Jbeta reverse. Only in-frame clones appear in the TCRdb table, and some are missing; sequencing was by immunoSEQ multiplex PCR. The table records around 170,000 clones, over 70% of them present only once. This chain uses TRBV19 with TRBJ2-1; D gene ambiguous. The sequencing input was PBMCs. The sequence came from a middle-aged woman in good health and CMV-seropositive. As DNA, the CDR3 is TGTGCCAGTGGGTACAGTGAGCAGTTCTTC. Its protein product is CASGYSEQFF. Full variable domain (rest looked up from reference TRBV19 and TRBJ2-1): DGGITQSPKYLFRKEGQNVTLSCEQNLNHDAMYWYRQDPGQGLRLIYYSQIVNDFQKGDIAEGYSVSREKKESFPLTVTSAQKNPTAFYLCASGYSEQFFGPGTRLTVL.